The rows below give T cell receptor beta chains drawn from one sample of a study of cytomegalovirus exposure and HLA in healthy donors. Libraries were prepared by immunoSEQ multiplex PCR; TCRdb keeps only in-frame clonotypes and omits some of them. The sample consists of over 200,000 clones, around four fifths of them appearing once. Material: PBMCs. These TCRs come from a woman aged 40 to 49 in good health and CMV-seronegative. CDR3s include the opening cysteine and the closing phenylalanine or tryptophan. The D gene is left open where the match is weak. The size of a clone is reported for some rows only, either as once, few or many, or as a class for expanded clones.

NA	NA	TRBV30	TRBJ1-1	TGTGCCTGGAGTGAATTCCCAGGCACTAGGGTTGGAGCTTTCTTT	CAWSEFPGTRVGAFF
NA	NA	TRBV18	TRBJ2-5	TGTGCCAGCTCACCAATCCGGGGTAGGGAGACCCAGTACTTC	CASSPIRGRETQYF
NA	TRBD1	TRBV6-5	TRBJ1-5	TGTGCCAGCAGAACACGGACAGGGGGCAATCAGCCCCAGCATTTT	CASRTRTGGNQPQHF
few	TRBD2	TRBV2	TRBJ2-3	TGTGCCAGCAGTGTCGGGCGGGGGGAGTCAGATACGCAGTATTTT	CASSVGRGESDTQYF
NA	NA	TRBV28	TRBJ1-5	TGTGCCAGCAGCCGGGGGTTTAGGGTCAATCAGCCCCAGCATTTT	CASSRGFRVNQPQHF
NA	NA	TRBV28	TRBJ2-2	TGTGCCAGCAGTCAAGGGACTCGCAGGCGGGAGCTGTTTTTT	CASSQGTRRRELFF
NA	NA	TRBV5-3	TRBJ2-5	TGTGCCAGAAGCTACCCGACACAGGATAGGGGGGAGACCCAGTACTTC	CARSYPTQDRGETQYF
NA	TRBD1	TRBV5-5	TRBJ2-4	TGTGCCAGCAGCCCTGGACAGGGCACGGACATTCAGTACTTC	CASSPGQGTDIQYF
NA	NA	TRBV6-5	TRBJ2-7	TGTGCCAGCAGTTACTGGGGGGAAAGCGAGCAGTACTTC	CASSYWGESEQYF
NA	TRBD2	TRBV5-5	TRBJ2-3	TGTGCCAGCAGCTTCCCCCCTAGCGGGGGCACAGATACGCAGTATTTT	CASSFPPSGGTDTQYF
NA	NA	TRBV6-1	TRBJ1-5	TGTGCCAGCAGTTATCAGGGAACTCAGCATTTT	CASSYQGTQHF
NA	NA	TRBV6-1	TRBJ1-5	TGTGCCAGCCTCGGAACAGTTAATCAGCCCCAGCATTTT	CASLGTVNQPQHF
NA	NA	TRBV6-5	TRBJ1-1	TGTGCCAGCAGTCCCACCGGCACTGAAGCTTTCTTT	CASSPTGTEAFF
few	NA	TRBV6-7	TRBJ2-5	TGTGCCAGCCCCTGCGGTAGGGGAACGGCTATACAAGAGACCCAGTACTTC	CASPCGRGTAIQETQYF
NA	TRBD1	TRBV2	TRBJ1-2	TGTGCCAGCTACCGATCCGGGACAGCTAACTATGGCTACACCTTC	CASYRSGTANYGYTF
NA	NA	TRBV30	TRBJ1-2	TGTGCCTGGAGTGAATCCCCGGGACTGTATTATGGCTACACCTTC	CAWSESPGLYYGYTF
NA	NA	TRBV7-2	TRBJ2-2	TGTGCCAGCAGCTTAAACTTTCCGGGTACCGGGGAGCTGTTTTTT	CASSLNFPGTGELFF
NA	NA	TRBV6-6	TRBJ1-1	TGTGCCAGCAGTTACTACCAGACAGGACTTACCCTACGAGCTTTCTTT	CASSYYQTGLTLRAFF
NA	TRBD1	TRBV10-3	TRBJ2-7	TGTGCCATCAATCCGGGACAGGGGAACTACGAGCAGTACTTC	CAINPGQGNYEQYF
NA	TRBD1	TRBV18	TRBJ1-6	TGTGCCAGCTCCGGAACAGGGGTCAATTCACCCCTCCACTTT	CASSGTGVNSPLHF
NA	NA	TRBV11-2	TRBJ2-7	TGTGCCAGCAGCTTAGCCTTCGACAGCTACGAGCAGTACTTC	CASSLAFDSYEQYF
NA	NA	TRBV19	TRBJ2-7	TGTGCCAGTAGTGCGGGGGCTTTGTACGAGCAGTACTTC	CASSAGALYEQYF
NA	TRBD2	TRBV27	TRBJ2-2	TGTGCCAGCACCAAAAGGGAGGGACTAGCAGTCACCGGGGAGCTGTTTTTT	CASTKREGLAVTGELFF
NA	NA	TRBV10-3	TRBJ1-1	TGTGCCATCAGTGAGTCCGGGGTTCCGGGCACTGAAGCTTTCTTT	CAISESGVPGTEAFF
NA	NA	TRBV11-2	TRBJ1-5	TGTGCCAGCAGCCTCGCAGACAATCAGCCCCAGCATTTT	CASSLADNQPQHF
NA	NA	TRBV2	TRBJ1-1	TGTGCCAGAGCGGACAGCCAGAACACTGAAGCTTTCTTT	CARADSQNTEAFF
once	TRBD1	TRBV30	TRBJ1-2	TGTGCCTGGGGGTGGGCAGGGGGTGTTATTATGACCGGCTACACCTTC	CAWGWAGGVIMTGYTF
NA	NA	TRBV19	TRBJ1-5	TGTGCCAGTAGTATAGATCAGGGGCGGGGGCAGCCCCAGCATTTT	CASSIDQGRGQPQHF
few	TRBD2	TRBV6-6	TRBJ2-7	TGTGCCAGCAGTTACGCGGGGGTAGGGGAGCAGTACTTC	CASSYAGVGEQYF
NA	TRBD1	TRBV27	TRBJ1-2	TGTGCCAGCAGTTTCCTACAGGGGGTGGGGGGCTACACCTTC	CASSFLQGVGGYTF
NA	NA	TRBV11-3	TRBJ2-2	TGTGCCAGCAGCTTAGATCCCTGGGTGGGGCGCAAGAGCGGGGAGCTGTTTTTT	CASSLDPWVGRKSGELFF
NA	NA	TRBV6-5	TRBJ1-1	TGTGCCAGCAGTTACTTTGCGTCGGTGCAACTCGCTTTCTTT	CASSYFASVQLAFF
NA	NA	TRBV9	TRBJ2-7	TGTGCCAGCAGCGTAGGAAGGGACATATCCCTCTACGAGCAGTACTTC	CASSVGRDISLYEQYF
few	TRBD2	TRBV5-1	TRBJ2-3	TGCGCCAGCAGCTTGGTGGCGGGGGGCACAGATACGCAGTATTTT	CASSLVAGGTDTQYF
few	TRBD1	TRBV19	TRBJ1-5	TGTGCCAGTAGTAGAGGGACAGGGGATCAGCCCCAGCATTTT	CASSRGTGDQPQHF
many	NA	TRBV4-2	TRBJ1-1	TGTGCCAGCAGCCAAGCTCTCGGCAGGCCCCTGGCCACTGAAGCTTTCTTT	CASSQALGRPLATEAFF
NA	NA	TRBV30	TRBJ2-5	TGTGCCTGGAGCCTTTCGGGCCAAGAGACCCAGTACTTC	CAWSLSGQETQYF
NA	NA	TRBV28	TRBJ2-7	TGTGCCAGCGCCACCCTCGGGGTTGTCTACGAGCAGTACTTC	CASATLGVVYEQYF
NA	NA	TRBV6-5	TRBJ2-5	TGTGCCAGCAGTTACTCTGAGGTGTCCGCGGGGGAGACCCAGTACTTC	CASSYSEVSAGETQYF
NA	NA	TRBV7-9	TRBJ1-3	TGTGCCAGCAGCCGCGGGGGGGACAACTCTGGAAACACCATATATTTT	CASSRGGDNSGNTIYF
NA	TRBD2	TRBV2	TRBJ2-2	TGTGCCAGCAGCAGCGGGGGTCCCATCGGGGAGCTGTTTTTT	CASSSGGPIGELFF
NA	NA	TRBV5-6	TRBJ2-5	TGTGCCAGCAGCTTGATAGGGGGGGCTCAAGAGACCCAGTACTTC	CASSLIGGAQETQYF
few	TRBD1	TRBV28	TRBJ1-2	TGTGCCAGCTCGACAGGGGACGTCTATGGCGATGGCTACACCTTC	CASSTGDVYGDGYTF
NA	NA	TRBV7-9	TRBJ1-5	TGTGCCAGCAGCTTAGGAGAGAATCAGCCCCAGCATTTT	CASSLGENQPQHF